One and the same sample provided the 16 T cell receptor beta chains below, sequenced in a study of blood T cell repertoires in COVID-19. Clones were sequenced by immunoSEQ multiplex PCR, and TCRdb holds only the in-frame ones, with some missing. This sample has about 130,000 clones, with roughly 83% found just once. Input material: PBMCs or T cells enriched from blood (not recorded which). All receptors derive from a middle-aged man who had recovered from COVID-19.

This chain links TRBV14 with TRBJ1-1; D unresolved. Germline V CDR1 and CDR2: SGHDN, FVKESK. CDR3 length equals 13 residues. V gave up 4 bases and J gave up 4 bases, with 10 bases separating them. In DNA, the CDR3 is TGTGCCAGCAGCCCGGGGTTGGCCACTGAAGCTTTCTTT. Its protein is CASSPGLATEAFF.

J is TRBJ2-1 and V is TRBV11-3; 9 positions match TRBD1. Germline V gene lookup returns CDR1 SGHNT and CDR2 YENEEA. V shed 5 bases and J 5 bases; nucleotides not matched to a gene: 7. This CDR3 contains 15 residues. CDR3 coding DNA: TGTGCCAGCAGCCCAGGGACAGGGACTAACAATGAGCAGTTCTTC. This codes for CASSPGTGTNNEQFF.

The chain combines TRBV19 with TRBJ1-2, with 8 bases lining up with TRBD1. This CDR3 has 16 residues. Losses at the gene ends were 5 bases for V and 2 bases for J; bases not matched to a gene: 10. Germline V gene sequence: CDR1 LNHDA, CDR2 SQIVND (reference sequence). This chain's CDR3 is CASSPQGRGQNYGYTF. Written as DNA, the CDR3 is TGTGCCAGTAGTCCGCAGGGCAGGGGGCAGAACTATGGCTACACCTTC.

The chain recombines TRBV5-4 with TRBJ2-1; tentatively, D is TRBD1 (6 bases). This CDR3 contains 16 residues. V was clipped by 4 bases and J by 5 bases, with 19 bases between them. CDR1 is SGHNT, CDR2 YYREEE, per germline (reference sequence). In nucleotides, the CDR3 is TGTGCCAGCAGCCAGGTGGGCAGGGGAAAGAACAATGAGCAGTTCTTC. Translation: CASSQVGRGKNNEQFF.

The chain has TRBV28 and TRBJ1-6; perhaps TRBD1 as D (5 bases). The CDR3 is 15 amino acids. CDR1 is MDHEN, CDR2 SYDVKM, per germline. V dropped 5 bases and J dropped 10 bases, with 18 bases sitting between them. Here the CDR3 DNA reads TGTGCCAGCAGTACGGTCAGGGTCGTCGGGTCACCCCTCCACTTT. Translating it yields CASSTVRVVGSPLHF.

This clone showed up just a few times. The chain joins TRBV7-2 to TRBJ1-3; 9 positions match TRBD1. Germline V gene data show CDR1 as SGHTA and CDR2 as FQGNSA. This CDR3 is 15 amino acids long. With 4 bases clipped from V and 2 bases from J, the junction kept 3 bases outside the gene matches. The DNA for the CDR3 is TGTGCCAGCAGCTCAACAGGGGGCACTGGAAACACCATATATTTT. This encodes CASSSTGGTGNTIYF.

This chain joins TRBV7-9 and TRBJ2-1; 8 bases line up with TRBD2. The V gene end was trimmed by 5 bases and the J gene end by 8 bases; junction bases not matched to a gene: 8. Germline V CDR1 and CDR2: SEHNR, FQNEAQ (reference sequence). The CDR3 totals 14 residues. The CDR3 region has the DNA TGTGCCAGCAGCGTAGGACTAGCAGCGGATGAGCAGTTCTTC. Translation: CASSVGLAADEQFF.

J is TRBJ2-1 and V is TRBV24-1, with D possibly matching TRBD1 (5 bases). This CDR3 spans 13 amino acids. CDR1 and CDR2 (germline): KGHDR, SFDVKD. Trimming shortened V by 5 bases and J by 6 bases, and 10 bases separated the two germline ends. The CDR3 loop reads CATSGQRPNEQFF. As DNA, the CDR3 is TGTGCCACCAGTGGACAGCGCCCCAATGAGCAGTTCTTC.

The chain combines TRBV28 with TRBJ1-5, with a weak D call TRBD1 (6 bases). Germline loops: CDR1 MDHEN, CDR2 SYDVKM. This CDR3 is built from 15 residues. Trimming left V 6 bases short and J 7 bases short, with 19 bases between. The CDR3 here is CASRPNRAPGQPQHF. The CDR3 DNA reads TGTGCCAGCAGACCTAACAGGGCCCCCGGCCAGCCCCAGCATTTT.

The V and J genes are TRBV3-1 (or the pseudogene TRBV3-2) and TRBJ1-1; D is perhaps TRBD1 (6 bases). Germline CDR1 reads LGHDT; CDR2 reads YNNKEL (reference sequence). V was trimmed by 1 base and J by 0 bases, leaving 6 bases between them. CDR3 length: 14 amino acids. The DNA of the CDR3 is TGTGCCAGCAGCCAAGGGGGGCTGAACACTGAAGCTTTCTTT. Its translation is CASSQGGLNTEAFF.

CDR3 nucleotide sequence: TGTGCCAGCTCGCTTCAGGGTAGGGACTACGAGCAGTACTTC. It encodes CASSLQGRDYEQYF. The chain has TRBV18 and TRBJ2-7; TRBD1 is a possible D gene (5 bases). V dropped 6 bases and J dropped 3 bases, with 15 bases sitting between them. This CDR3 spans 14 amino acids. Germline V gene lookup returns CDR1 KGHSH and CDR2 LQKENI. The full variable domain, completed using reference TRBV18 and TRBJ2-7, is NAGVMQNPRHLVRRRGQEARLRCSPMKGHSHVYWYRQLPEEGLKFMVYLQKENIIDESGMPKERFSAEFPKEGPSILRIQQVVRGDSAAYFCASSLQGRDYEQYFGPGTRLTVT.

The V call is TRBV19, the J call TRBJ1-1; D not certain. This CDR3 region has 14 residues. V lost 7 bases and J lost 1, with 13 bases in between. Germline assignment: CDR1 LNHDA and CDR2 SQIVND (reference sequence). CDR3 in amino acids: CASKAREENTEAFF. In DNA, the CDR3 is TGTGCCAGTAAAGCGAGGGAGGAGAACACTGAAGCTTTCTTT.

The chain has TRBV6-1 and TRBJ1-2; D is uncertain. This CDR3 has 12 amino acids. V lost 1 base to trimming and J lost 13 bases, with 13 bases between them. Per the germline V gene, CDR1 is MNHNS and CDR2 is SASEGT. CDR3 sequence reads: CASSEELKPSTF. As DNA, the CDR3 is TGTGCCAGCAGTGAAGAGCTAAAACCCTCCACCTTC.

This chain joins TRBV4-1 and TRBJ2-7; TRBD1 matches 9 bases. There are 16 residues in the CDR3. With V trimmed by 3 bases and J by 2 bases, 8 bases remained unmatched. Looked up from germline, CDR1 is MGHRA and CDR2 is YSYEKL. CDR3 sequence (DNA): TGCGCCAGCAGCCAGCTACAGGGGGCGGAGACCTACGAGCAGTACTTC. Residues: CASSQLQGAETYEQYF.

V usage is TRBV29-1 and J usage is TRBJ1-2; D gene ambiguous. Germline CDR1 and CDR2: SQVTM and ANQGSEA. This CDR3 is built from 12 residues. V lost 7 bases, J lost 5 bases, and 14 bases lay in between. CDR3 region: CSATGSVYGYTF. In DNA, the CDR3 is TGCAGCGCGACGGGATCCGTATATGGCTACACCTTC.

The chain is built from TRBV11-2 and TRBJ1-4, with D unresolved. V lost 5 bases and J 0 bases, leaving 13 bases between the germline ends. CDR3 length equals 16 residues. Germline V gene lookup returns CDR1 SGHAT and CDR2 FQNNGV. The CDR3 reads CASSPRVGATNEKLFF. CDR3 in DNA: TGTGCCAGCAGCCCGCGGGTCGGGGCAACTAATGAAAAACTGTTTTTT.